The clone carrying this TCR beta chain was observed at least ten times. The antigen is unknown. This CDR3 is 15 amino acids long. The V gene's germline CDR1 is DFQATT and CDR2 SNEGSKA (reference sequence). V shed 1 base and J shed 5 bases, with 17 bases lying between them. The cDNA was synthesized by 5'RACE incorporating 10-nucleotide random UMIs. Over 160 million TCR-beta sequences from 15-18 subjects came out of each sequencing run. TCRdb used MiXCR to reprocess the 5' RACE reads, holding one entry per CDR3 protein. Of some 50,000 distinct CDR3 sequences in the sample, around 2% were seen once. Source material was 2 million unsorted PBMCs, stored at -80 °C in RNAlater. These data belong to a study of neurological immune-mediated disorders. Study outcomes and limitations: CDR3 amino acid sequences of expanded clones were not shared across subjects, a result suggesting private repertoires in all groups.

Material: PBMCs. This sequence joins TRBV20-1 and TRBJ1-2; D not resolved. The receptor was isolated from a woman in her thirties or forties with multiple sclerosis. CDR3 nucleotides: TGCAGTGCTAGAGGACATGTCTACCCGTCTTATGGCTACACCTTC. Its protein product is CSARGHVYPSYGYTF.